These 31 T cell receptor beta chains were sequenced from one sample in a study of control samples from healthy donors and cancer patients. The protocol was immunoSEQ multiplex PCR, while the TCRdb copy is restricted to in-frame clones and leaves out a portion. The sample holds about 27,000 clones; under 95% are singletons and the top ten take around 15%. Material: PBMCs. Receptors were obtained from a man aged 50 to 60 with lung cancer.

The chain couples TRBV28 to TRBJ1-1; D perhaps matches TRBD1 (5 bases). V was pared by 5 bases and J by 10 bases, with 11 bases between. Germline V gene sequence: CDR1 MDHEN, CDR2 SYDVKM. The CDR3 spans 11 residues. The CDR3 DNA sequence: TGTGCCAGCAGTCCCGGAGGGGTAGCTTTCTTT. The encoded protein is CASSPGGVAFF.

This clone appeared a single time. The chain carries TRBV7-2 and TRBJ2-4; TRBD1 or TRBD2 may be the D gene (5 bases each). This CDR3 comprises 14 residues. The V and J ends lost 5 bases and 6 bases respectively, with 14 bases between them. Germline CDR1 SGHTA, CDR2 FQGNSA. This CDR3 reads CASSLGDGRNIQYF. DNA for the CDR3: TGTGCCAGCAGCCTGGGGGACGGCCGAAACATTCAGTACTTC.

This chain joins TRBV10-2 and TRBJ2-5, with TRBD2 identical over 9 bases. J gave up 0 bases and V 6 bases, and 11 bases lay outside the gene matches. The V gene's germline CDR1 is WSHSY and CDR2 SAAADI. The CDR3 runs to 17 residues. DNA for the CDR3: TGCGCCAGCAGCTGGTCGACTAGCGGAAACGACCAAGAGACCCAGTACTTC. This codes for CASSWSTSGNDQETQYF.

The chain has TRBV7-6 and TRBJ2-1; D not certain. Trimming took 4 bases from V and 0 from J, leaving 16 bases between them. Germline CDR1 is SGHVS and CDR2 is FNYEAQ. The CDR3 spans 17 residues. The CDR3 DNA follows: TGTGCCAGCAGCTCCTCCGGGTCAACAAGCTCCTACAATGAGCAGTTCTTC. Residues: CASSSSGSTSSYNEQFF.

The chain links TRBV6-5 to TRBJ1-2; the D gene is possibly TRBD1 (6 bases). Trimming left V 6 bases short and J 0 bases short, with 14 bases between. The CDR3 is made up of 15 amino acids. Germline assignment: CDR1 MNHEY and CDR2 SVGAGI. CDR3 loop: CASSRTGHTNYGYTF. In DNA form, the CDR3 reads TGTGCCAGCAGCCGCACGGGACATACTAACTATGGCTACACCTTC.

The chain employs TRBV6-6 and TRBJ2-2; 8 bases are shared with TRBD1. The V gene's germline CDR1 is MNHNY and CDR2 SVGAGI (reference sequence). This CDR3 spans 16 amino acids. Losses at the gene ends were 6 bases for V and 4 bases for J; bases not matched to a gene: 10. The CDR3 DNA follows: TGTGCCAGCAGCCCCCCCGGGACAGGAGGCACCGGGGAGCTGTTTTTT. Residues: CASSPPGTGGTGELFF.

For the CDR3, the DNA is TGTGCCAGCAGAGGCAGCGAGAGCTCCTACGAGCAGTACTTC. Its translation: CASRGSESSYEQYF. The V gene is TRBV2, the J gene TRBJ2-7; D remains ambiguous. V shed 6 bases and J shed 0 bases, with 12 bases lying between them. The CDR3 runs to 14 residues. Germline V lookup: CDR1 SNHLY, CDR2 FYNNEI.

The chain has TRBV6-6 and TRBJ2-7; maybe TRBD1 (7 bases). CDR3 length: 14 amino acids. Germline V CDR1 and CDR2: MNHNY, SVGAGI (reference sequence). V lost 4 bases, J lost 0 bases, and 10 bases lay in between. The chain's CDR3 is CASSFQGGSYEQYF. DNA of the CDR3: TGTGCCAGCAGTTTTCAGGGGGGCTCCTACGAGCAGTACTTC.

V and J are TRBV18 and TRBJ2-3; D unclear. V dropped 5 bases and J dropped 0 bases, with 12 bases sitting between them. Germline loops: CDR1 KGHSH, CDR2 LQKENI. CDR3 length equals 15 residues. The CDR3 DNA reads TGTGCCAGCTCAACCCAACGATCTAGCACAGATACGCAGTATTTT. This encodes CASSTQRSSTDTQYF. Together with reference TRBV18 and TRBJ2-3, the CDR3 gives the full variable domain: NAGVMQNPRHLVRRRGQEARLRCSPMKGHSHVYWYRQLPEEGLKFMVYLQKENIIDESGMPKERFSAEFPKEGPSILRIQQVVRGDSAAYFCASSTQRSSTDTQYFGPGTRLTVL.

The chain links TRBV28 to TRBJ2-2, with 8 bases that match TRBD2. Germline V gene sequence: CDR1 MDHEN, CDR2 SYDVKM. CDR3 length: 15 residues. V trimming: 7 bases; J trimming: 4 bases; junction bases outside the gene matches: 8. CDR3: CASNSGGEITGELFF. Written as DNA, the CDR3 is TGTGCCAGCAACTCCGGGGGGGAAATCACCGGGGAGCTGTTTTTT.

The V call is TRBV18, the J call TRBJ1-2; a weak D match, TRBD1 (5 bases). The CDR3 is made up of 15 amino acids. The V and J ends lost 1 base and 7 bases respectively, with 16 bases between them. The germline gives CDR1 KGHSH, CDR2 LQKENI. The DNA of the CDR3 is TGTGCCAGCTCACCACTAGGGGAGGGGTTCGGTGGCTACACCTTC. This sequence encodes CASSPLGEGFGGYTF.

The chain links TRBV12-3 or TRBV12-4 to TRBJ2-5; D tentatively fits TRBD1 or TRBD2 (5 bases each). The CDR3 spans 13 residues. Between the trimmed V and J ends, which lost 4 bases and 1 base, there was a span of 7 bases. This CDR3 reads CASSWGFQETQYF. CDR3 sequence (DNA): TGTGCCAGCAGTTGGGGGTTCCAAGAGACCCAGTACTTC.

This chain's CDR3 is CASSQGTTGLGYGYTF. CDR3 sequence (DNA): TGCGCCAGCAGCCAAGGGACCACAGGGCTTGGCTATGGCTACACCTTC. This chain joins TRBV4-3 and TRBJ1-2, with TRBD1 as a possible D gene (6 bases). Germline lookup yields CDR1 LGHNA and CDR2 YSLEER. Deletions cut 1 base from V and 4 bases from J, with 16 bases between. There are 16 residues in the CDR3.

This rearrangement joins TRBV9 to TRBJ2-1; TRBD2 agrees at 8 bases. The J segment lost 2 bases and the V segment lost 0 bases, leaving 7 bases of the junction unmatched. The germline V gene has CDR1 SGDLS and CDR2 YYNGEE. The CDR3 runs 17 residues. The CDR3: CASSVARAGGPYNEQFF. CDR3 DNA sequence: TGTGCCAGCAGCGTAGCTAGGGCGGGGGGACCCTACAATGAGCAGTTCTTC.

This chain connects TRBV6-2 or TRBV6-3 to TRBJ1-2; no clear D gene. The CDR3 is 14 residues long. Germline-derived CDR1 and CDR2 are MNHEY and SVGEGT. Between the trimmed V and J ends, which lost 0 bases and 4 bases, there was a span of 9 bases. The CDR3, as DNA: TGTGCCAGCAGTTACTCGTCAAGTGGCTATGGCTACACCTTC. As protein: CASSYSSSGYGYTF.

The V call is TRBV2, the J call TRBJ2-5, with 12 nucleotides matching TRBD2. The germline gives CDR1 SNHLY, CDR2 FYNNEI. With 7 bases clipped from V and 2 bases from J, the junction kept 14 bases outside the gene matches. The length of the CDR3 is 18 residues. In DNA, the CDR3 is TGTGCCAGCAACCCGAACCTAGCGGGGGGGCCGAGTCAAGAGACCCAGTACTTC. Its protein product is CASNPNLAGGPSQETQYF.

The V call is TRBV24-1, the J call TRBJ1-3; TRBD1 matches at 7 bases. The V gene end was trimmed by 12 bases and the J gene end by 2 bases; junction bases not matched to a gene: 6. Germline CDR1 reads KGHDR; CDR2 reads SFDVKD. The CDR3 is made up of 13 amino acids. Here the CDR3 DNA reads TGTGCCGTCGAAGACAGGGCTGGAAACACCATATATTTT. Amino acids: CAVEDRAGNTIYF.

This chain connects TRBV7-3 to TRBJ2-1; 7 positions agree with TRBD1. J was trimmed by 6 bases and V by 3 bases; bases with no gene match: 5. In germline, CDR1 is SGHTA, CDR2 FQGTGA. The CDR3 sequence is 14 residues long. The CDR3 is CASSFTGAGNEQFF. The DNA of the CDR3 is TGTGCCAGCAGCTTCACAGGGGCGGGCAATGAGCAGTTCTTC.

The chain combines TRBV19 with TRBJ1-3, with no clear D. The CDR3 runs 14 residues. Trimming cost V 4 bases and J 0 bases, with 7 bases left between them. Per the germline V gene, CDR1 is LNHDA and CDR2 is SQIVND (reference sequence). The CDR3 DNA sequence: TGTGCCAGTAGTAGCAGGCGCTCTGGAAACACCATATATTTT. Translation gives CASSSRRSGNTIYF. Using reference TRBV19 and TRBJ1-3 for the parts outside the CDR3, the full variable domain is DGGITQSPKYLFRKEGQNVTLSCEQNLNHDAMYWYRQDPGQGLRLIYYSQIVNDFQKGDIAEGYSVSREKKESFPLTVTSAQKNPTAFYLCASSSRRSGNTIYFGEGSWLTVV.

The CDR3 DNA sequence: TGTGCCAGCAGTGAAGAGGGAAACCAAGAGACCCAGTACTTC. Residues: CASSEEGNQETQYF. The gene calls are TRBV2 and TRBJ2-5; D is unresolved. The CDR3 loop spans 14 amino acids. V dropped 1 base and J dropped 0 bases, with 6 bases sitting between them. Germline V gives CDR1 SNHLY, CDR2 FYNNEI.

The chain couples TRBV7-9 to TRBJ2-1; the D is unclear. The CDR3 is made up of 18 amino acids. The germline gives CDR1 SEHNR, CDR2 FQNEAQ (reference sequence). Trimming stripped 4 bases from V and 0 bases from J, with 19 bases between. The CDR3 DNA reads TGTGCCAGCAGCTCCGTGGGAAGGGAAGGTAGCTCCTACAATGAGCAGTTCTTC. This encodes CASSSVGREGSSYNEQFF. The full variable domain, rest sourced from reference TRBV7-9 and TRBJ2-1, is DTGVSQNPRHKITKRGQNVTFRCDPISEHNRLYWYRQTLGQGPEFLTYFQNEAQLEKSRLLSDRFSAERPKGSFSTLEIQRTEQGDSAMYLCASSSVGREGSSYNEQFFGPGTRLTVL.

The V gene is TRBV5-4, the J gene TRBJ2-1; a weak D match, TRBD1 (6 bases). The CDR3 consists of 15 residues. The germline V gene encodes CDR1 SGHNT and CDR2 YYREEE (reference sequence). Trimming took 3 bases from V and 2 from J, leaving 12 bases between them. CDR3 in amino acids: CASSSQGNTYNEQFF. DNA of the CDR3: TGTGCCAGCAGCTCCCAGGGGAACACCTACAATGAGCAGTTCTTC.

This rearrangement joins TRBV7-2 to TRBJ2-7; 9 positions match TRBD2. The CDR3 extends over 15 amino acids. CDR1 SGHTA and CDR2 FQGNSA come from the germline V gene. Germline trimming cut 2 bases from V and 4 bases from J; bases unmatched to any gene: 6. The CDR3 loop is CASSLHGSGGYEQYF. CDR3 sequence (DNA): TGTGCCAGCAGCTTACATGGTAGCGGGGGATACGAGCAGTACTTC.

This rearrangement joins TRBV7-2 to TRBJ2-3, with 8 bases lining up with TRBD1. The CDR3 extends over 15 amino acids. Germline lookup yields CDR1 SGHTA and CDR2 FQGNSA. J lost 3 bases, V lost 5 bases, and 7 bases had no gene match. The CDR3 DNA is TGTGCCAGCAGCGTAGGACAGGGCCGGACAGATACGCAGTATTTT. Its protein is CASSVGQGRTDTQYF.

Here the CDR3 DNA reads TGTGCCAGCAGATTGACAGGGGAACACGCCGGGGAGCTGTTTTTT. Protein sequence: CASRLTGEHAGELFF. V usage is TRBV2 and J usage is TRBJ2-2; 8 bases fit TRBD1. Germline V gives CDR1 SNHLY, CDR2 FYNNEI. The CDR3 contains 15 residues. V gave up 6 bases and J gave up 6 bases; unmatched junction bases: 9.

The V call is TRBV24-1, the J call TRBJ2-3; D unresolved. The germline V gene encodes CDR1 KGHDR and CDR2 SFDVKD. Deletions cut 8 bases from V and 0 bases from J, with 8 bases between. The CDR3 sequence is 13 residues long. CDR3 in amino acids: CATTAASTDTQYF. CDR3 coding DNA: TGTGCCACCACAGCCGCTAGCACAGATACGCAGTATTTT.

The CDR3 loop is CASIIIAGRSYNEQFF. DNA of the CDR3: TGTGCCAGCATTATCATAGCGGGGCGAAGCTACAATGAGCAGTTCTTC. V gene TRBV6-9 combines with J gene TRBJ2-1; the match to TRBD2 covers 8 bases. From germline, CDR1 is MNHGY and CDR2 SVAAGI. This CDR3 is 16 amino acids long. Trimming took 7 bases from V and 3 from J; bases not matched to a gene: 11.

This chain joins TRBV7-9 and TRBJ2-5; 7 bases map to TRBD1. V was pared by 2 bases and J by 2 bases, with 5 bases of the junction left unmatched. CDR1 and CDR2 from the germline V gene are SEHNR and FQNEAQ (reference sequence). This CDR3 is 15 amino acids long. CDR3 protein: CASSLTSGGQETQYF. The CDR3 nucleotides read TGTGCCAGCAGCTTAACGTCAGGGGGACAAGAGACCCAGTACTTC.

The chain joins TRBV11-2 to TRBJ1-3, with D unresolved. Germline values: CDR1 SGHAT, CDR2 FQNNGV. V was cut by 0 bases and J by 4 bases, with 4 bases left in between. The CDR3 has 13 amino acids. CDR3 in DNA: TGTGCCAGCAGCTTAGAAGGCGGAAACACCATATATTTT. Translation: CASSLEGGNTIYF. Complete variable domain (other parts from reference TRBV11-2 and TRBJ1-3): EAGVAQSPRYKIIEKRQSVAFWCNPISGHATLYWYQQILGQGPKLLIQFQNNGVVDDSQLPKDRFSAERLKGVDSTLKIQPAKLEDSAVYLCASSLEGGNTIYFGEGSWLTVV.

Only one count was recorded for this clone. The CDR3 region has the DNA TGTGCCAGCAGTTACACGGGACAGGGCGGCGAGCAGTACTTC. This translates into CASSYTGQGGEQYF. This sequence joins TRBV6-5 and TRBJ2-7, with 9 bases aligning to TRBD1. The CDR3 extends over 14 amino acids. Per germline, CDR1 MNHEY and CDR2 SVGAGI. V was pared by 2 bases and J by 6 bases, with 5 bases of the junction left unmatched.

This chain connects TRBV7-2 to TRBJ1-5, with 8 bases aligning to TRBD1. The CDR3 is 15 residues long. Trimming took 6 bases from V and 8 from J; bases not matched to a gene: 12. CDR1 and CDR2 (germline): SGHTA, FQGNSA. CDR3 in DNA: TGTGCCAGCAGTGGACAGGGAACTACGATGGAGCCCCAGCATTTT. Amino acid sequence: CASSGQGTTMEPQHF.